This T cell receptor (beta chain) was observed in a study of blood T cell repertoires in COVID-19. Study background: Acute-phase and convalescent COVID-19 samples originated in the United States, Italy and Spain.

Generated by immunoSEQ multiplex PCR, the TCRdb table keeps only in-frame clones and is missing some. This sample has fewer than 350,000 clones, with roughly nine tenths found just once. CDR1 is KGHSH and CDR2 is LQKENI in the germline V gene. CDR3 length equals 15 residues. Trimming stripped 6 bases from V and 4 bases from J, with 18 bases between. Sequencing was done on a sample of peripheral blood. V and J are TRBV18 and TRBJ1-2; tentatively, D is TRBD1 (6 bases). This sequence was found in a woman aged 30 to 39 with COVID-19, enrolled during active disease. The CDR3 DNA follows: TGTGCCAGCTCCCAACGACAGGACGCTGGCTATGGCTACACCTTC. Its protein product is CASSQRQDAGYGYTF.